The 31 T cell receptor beta chains presented below share a single source sample, sequenced in a study of blood T cells in healthy people across ages. PCR was performed a second time for about 6 to 12 cycles using a sample-barcoded 5' primer and a J-beta primer mix. MiXCR was run by TCRdb on the 5' RACE reads, yielding one entry per CDR3 protein. The sample shows about 1.5 million distinct CDR3 sequences, approximately 40% of them seen only once. Material: blood. Receptors were obtained from a woman aged 18-29 years in good health.

The sample holds a few counts of this clonotype. The V gene is TRBV9, the J gene TRBJ2-7, with TRBD2 matching 7 bases. J lost 6 bases, V lost 3 bases, and 9 bases had no gene match. The CDR3 covers 14 residues. Germline CDR1 reads SGDLS; CDR2 reads YYNGEE. Written as DNA, the CDR3 is TGTGCCAGCAGCGCACCGACTAGCCATGGCGAGCAGTACTTC. It is translated as CASSAPTSHGEQYF.

The genes are TRBV20-1 and TRBJ2-7, with a weak D call TRBD2 (6 bases). Germline CDR1 and CDR2: DFQATT and SNEGSKA (reference sequence). The CDR3 sequence is 14 residues long. V lost 4 bases to trimming and J lost 5 bases, with 18 bases between them. CDR3 coding DNA: TGCAGTGCTACCTTGCCTCGCGGGACCCACGAGCAGTACTTC. This translates into CSATLPRGTHEQYF.

The V and J genes are TRBV11-2 and TRBJ1-1; D remains ambiguous. Trimming pared 5 bases from V and 4 bases from J, leaving 14 bases between. Germline V lookup: CDR1 SGHAT, CDR2 FQNNGV. This CDR3 region has 14 residues. CDR3 protein: CASSHDTRGTEAFF. Written as DNA, the CDR3 is TGTGCCAGCAGCCATGACACTCGTGGCACTGAAGCTTTCTTT.

The V call is TRBV11-1, the J call TRBJ2-4; D might be TRBD2 (6 bases). Matching the DNA end better, TRBJ2-7 makes the J call doubtful. The CDR3 consists of 14 residues. The germline V gene encodes CDR1 SGHAT and CDR2 FQDESV (reference sequence). CDR3 nucleotide sequence: TGTGCCAGCAGCTTAATCCAGGGACTCTACGAGCAGTACTTC. Translation: CASSLIQGLYEQYF.

The chain links TRBV5-1 to TRBJ2-3; 7 bases are shared with TRBD2. Germline V lookup: CDR1 SGHRS, CDR2 YFSETQ. The V segment lost 4 bases and the J segment 0 bases; nucleotides outside the gene matches: 11. The CDR3 is 17 residues long. This CDR3 reads CASSLEPSGTSTDTQYF. CDR3 DNA: TGCGCCAGCAGCCTCGAACCAAGCGGGACCAGCACAGATACGCAGTATTTT.

V usage is TRBV2 and J usage is TRBJ2-3, with TRBD2 matching over 7 bases. CDR3 length: 15 residues. The ends lost 10 bases at V and 1 base at J; junction bases unmatched: 11. The germline V gene has CDR1 SNHLY and CDR2 FYNNEI. The CDR3 coding sequence is TGTGCCACCGCTTGGGTGGCGGGGGGCACAGATACGCAGTATTTT. As protein: CATAWVAGGTDTQYF.

This clonotype has ten or more counts. DNA for the CDR3: TGTGCCAGCACCGGGACTAGCGTCGAGACCCAGTACTTC. Translated, it gives CASTGTSVETQYF. V is TRBV4-2 and J is TRBJ2-5; 10 bases map to TRBD2. Losses at the gene ends were 7 bases for V and 5 bases for J; bases not matched to a gene: 4. The CDR3 runs 13 residues. CDR1 LGHNA and CDR2 YNFKEQ come from the germline V gene.

The sample holds a few counts of this clonotype. The V and J genes are TRBV28 and TRBJ2-5; a weak D match, TRBD2 (5 bases). V dropped 5 bases and J dropped 2 bases, with 15 bases sitting between them. The CDR3 sequence is 15 residues long. Germline values: CDR1 MDHEN, CDR2 SYDVKM. The CDR3 here is CASSQGVGSQETQYF. The CDR3 region has the DNA TGTGCCAGCAGTCAAGGCGTGGGGAGTCAAGAGACCCAGTACTTC.

The chain combines TRBV18 with TRBJ1-1; D gene unclear. V was cut by 2 bases and J by 4 bases, with 11 bases left in between. CDR1 and CDR2 (germline): KGHSH, LQKENI. CDR3 length: 14 residues. The CDR3 region is CASSPMPSRTEAFF. The CDR3 coding sequence is TGTGCCAGCTCACCAATGCCCAGCCGCACTGAAGCTTTCTTT.

The CDR3 DNA is TGCAGCGCTCCGGGGGGGGTGGAGGGCAATGAGCAGTACTTC. Amino acids: CSAPGGVEGNEQYF. The genes are TRBV29-1 and TRBJ2-7; 8 bases are shared with TRBD2. V shed 7 bases, J shed 7 bases, and the junction held 15 bases outside the gene matches. Germline values: CDR1 SQVTM, CDR2 ANQGSEA. There are 14 residues in the CDR3.

The DNA for the CDR3 is TGTGCCATCAGTGACGGGCTAGCGGGGCACAATGAGCAGTACTTC. It codes for CAISDGLAGHNEQYF. The chain combines TRBV10-3 with TRBJ2-5, with 9 bases fitting TRBD2. This CDR3 has 15 amino acids. Germline-derived CDR1 and CDR2 are ENHRY and SYGVKD. The ends lost 3 bases at V and 11 bases at J; junction bases unmatched: 13.

Written as DNA, the CDR3 is TGCAGCGTTGATGAGGAGCCGAATAACTATGGCTACACCTTC. This codes for CSVDEEPNNYGYTF. The chain employs TRBV29-1 and TRBJ1-2; D gene unclear. In germline, CDR1 is SQVTM, CDR2 ANQGSEA. CDR3 length: 14 residues. Trimming shortened V by 3 bases and J by 1 base, and 12 bases separated the two germline ends.

This chain joins TRBV7-3 and TRBJ1-2; unclear D gene. Trimming stripped 2 bases from V and 8 bases from J, with 12 bases between. The CDR3 has 13 residues. Germline V CDR1 and CDR2: SGHTA, FQGTGA. The CDR3 nucleotides read TGTGCCAGCAGCTTAGGAGTCGGTGGAGGCTACACCTTC. Its protein product is CASSLGVGGGYTF.

This clonotype has only a few counts. The rearrangement uses TRBV4-2 and TRBJ2-7, with 9 bases identical to TRBD2. V lost 6 bases to trimming and J lost 7 bases; unmatched junction nucleotides: 10. From germline, CDR1 is LGHNA and CDR2 YNFKEQ. This CDR3 contains 14 residues. CDR3 in DNA: TGTGCCAGCAGAGCTAGCGGGGACAACAATGAGCAGTACTTC. Translation gives CASRASGDNNEQYF.

This clonotype was found a few times. V is TRBV11-2 and J is TRBJ2-3; D unresolved. Germline V CDR1 and CDR2: SGHAT, FQNNGV. The CDR3 totals 13 residues. Deletions cut 5 bases from V and 4 bases from J, with 10 bases between. The CDR3: CASSPRRSDTQYF. For the CDR3, the DNA is TGTGCCAGCAGCCCAAGAAGATCAGATACGCAGTATTTT.

A single count supports this clonotype. The genes are TRBV6-1 and TRBJ1-2; D gene ambiguous. V was trimmed by 2 bases and J by 7 bases, leaving 8 bases between them. This CDR3 has 12 residues. Per germline, CDR1 MNHNS and CDR2 SASEGT. The CDR3 is CASSEFGSGYTF. The CDR3 bases are TGTGCCAGCAGTGAATTCGGTAGTGGCTACACCTTC.

The rearrangement links TRBV29-1 to TRBJ2-1; maybe TRBD2 (5 bases). V lost 7 bases, J lost 0 bases, and 13 bases lay in between. The CDR3 has 14 amino acids. Germline CDR1 reads SQVTM; CDR2 reads ANQGSEA. The CDR3 here is CSAGRVASYNEQFF. CDR3 DNA sequence: TGCAGCGCTGGGCGGGTAGCCTCCTACAATGAGCAGTTCTTC.

The CDR3 loop is CASSQALAGGWYEQYF. DNA of the CDR3: TGTGCCAGCAGCCAAGCCCTAGCGGGGGGTTGGTACGAGCAGTACTTC. The V and J genes are TRBV4-2 and TRBJ2-7, with 11 bases identical to TRBD2. Germline CDR1 reads LGHNA; CDR2 reads YNFKEQ. The CDR3 totals 16 residues. V gave up 1 base and J gave up 4 bases; unmatched junction bases: 6.

The chain joins TRBV6-2 or TRBV6-3 to TRBJ2-3; D not certain. The CDR3 is made up of 15 amino acids. CDR1 is MNHEY and CDR2 is SVGEGT in the germline V gene. The ends were cut back, 6 bases at V and 8 bases at J, with 21 bases in the middle. In DNA form, the CDR3 reads TGTGCCAGCAGCCTTCTCGTTGTCGACACGGGTACGCAGTATTTT. It is translated as CASSLLVVDTGTQYF.

A few counts support this clonotype. The chain has TRBV24-1 and TRBJ1-5; TRBD1 aligns across 9 bases. The germline V gene has CDR1 KGHDR and CDR2 SFDVKD. Trimming took 9 bases from V and 8 from J; bases not matched to a gene: 10. The CDR3 totals 14 residues. In DNA form, the CDR3 reads TGTGCCACCCATGAAGGGACAGGGAATGAGCCCCAGCATTTT. It translates to CATHEGTGNEPQHF.

This clonotype has only a few counts. The V gene is TRBV7-9, the J gene TRBJ2-1, with D possibly TRBD2 on 5 matching bases. Looked up from germline, CDR1 is SEHNR and CDR2 is FQNEAQ (reference sequence). The CDR3 consists of 14 residues. V was cut by 5 bases and J by 6 bases, with 14 bases left in between. The CDR3 region is CASSLGRHLNEQFF. CDR3 in DNA: TGTGCCAGCAGCCTGGGGAGACACCTCAATGAGCAGTTCTTC.

This clonotype was seen only a few times. J is TRBJ2-3 and V is TRBV7-6, with TRBD1 matching over 7 bases. The V gene end was trimmed by 5 bases and the J gene end by 5 bases; junction bases not matched to a gene: 10. Germline CDR1 reads SGHVS; CDR2 reads FNYEAQ. CDR3 length equals 15 residues. The DNA for the CDR3 is TGTGCCAGCAGCCGAAACGCCCCAGGGGGAGATACGCAGTATTTT. Protein: CASSRNAPGGDTQYF.

This sequence joins TRBV20-1 and TRBJ2-1; D is ambiguous. The J call may not be correct, given that the DNA end is closer to TRBJ2-7. This CDR3 has 14 amino acids. CDR1 is DFQATT, CDR2 SNEGSKA, per germline (reference sequence). The chain's CDR3 is CSPMPGSSYNEQYF. Here the CDR3 DNA reads TGCAGTCCAATGCCTGGTAGCTCCTACAATGAGCAGTACTTC.

Notes on this clonotype: A much larger clone differs by one base, so this may be a read error. The chain links TRBV10-3 to TRBJ2-3, with D possibly matching TRBD2 (5 bases). The CDR3 runs to 15 residues. CDR1 ENHRY and CDR2 SYGVKD come from the germline V gene. V lost 3 bases and J lost 5, with 15 bases in between. This CDR3 is CAISDRVGVGDTQYF. CDR3 nucleotides: TGTGCCATCAGTGACCGAGTGGGAGTGGGAGATACGCAGTATTTT.

The chain employs TRBV7-2 and TRBJ1-2, with TRBD1 matching over 7 bases. The V segment lost 5 bases and the J segment 4 bases; nucleotides outside the gene matches: 10. Germline V gives CDR1 SGHTA, CDR2 FQGNSA. The CDR3 runs 15 residues. The CDR3 here is CASSPSGQPFYGYTF. The CDR3 DNA reads as TGTGCCAGCAGCCCCTCGGGACAGCCCTTCTATGGCTACACCTTC. Full variable domain (rest looked up from reference TRBV7-2 and TRBJ1-2): GAGVSQSPSNKVTEKGKDVELRCDPISGHTALYWYRQSLGQGLEFLIYFQGNSAPDKSGLPSDRFSAERTGGSVSTLTIQRTQQEDSAVYLCASSPSGQPFYGYTFGSGTRLTVV.

This chain connects TRBV15 to TRBJ2-5; D remains ambiguous. CDR3 length: 13 residues. Trimming took 3 bases from V and 5 from J, leaving 10 bases between them. In germline, CDR1 is LNHNV, CDR2 YYDKDF (reference sequence). Here the CDR3 DNA reads TGTGCCACCAGCAGGGCCGCTGGTGAGACCCAGTACTTC. Translated: CATSRAAGETQYF.

Only a few counts were recorded for this clonotype. The V and J genes are TRBV5-1 and TRBJ2-1; 7 nucleotides align to TRBD2. CDR3 size: 16 residues. V was clipped by 1 base and J by 6 bases; unmatched bases: 10. Germline V lookup: CDR1 SGHRS, CDR2 YFSETQ. Written as DNA, the CDR3 is TGCGCCAGCAGCTTGCCTAGCGGCGTTGGCCTCAATGAGCAGTTCTTC. Its protein product is CASSLPSGVGLNEQFF.

This clonotype was counted a few times. The V call is TRBV2, the J call TRBJ2-3, with 8 positions matching TRBD1. CDR1 is SNHLY, CDR2 FYNNEI, per germline. This CDR3 has 14 amino acids. The V and J ends lost 3 bases and 3 bases, in that order; junction bases with no gene match: 2. CDR3 nucleotide sequence: TGTGCCAGCAGTGATACAGGGGGTACAGATACGCAGTATTTT. Protein: CASSDTGGTDTQYF.

The chain combines TRBV9 with TRBJ2-1; weak D call: TRBD2 (5 bases). CDR1 SGDLS and CDR2 YYNGEE come from the germline V gene. Trimming removed 0 bases at V and 15 bases at J, with 13 bases between. CDR3 length equals 12 residues. Written as DNA, the CDR3 is TGTGCCAGCAGCGTAGCTGGGAGAGGTCCGTTCTTC. Translation gives CASSVAGRGPFF.

This clonotype was observed a few times. The chain employs TRBV7-2 and TRBJ2-1, with a possible D match to TRBD2 (7 bases). Trimming cost V 3 bases and J 10 bases, with 19 bases left between them. This CDR3 region has 15 residues. Germline-derived CDR1 and CDR2 are SGHTA and FQGNSA. The CDR3 DNA sequence: TGTGCCAGCAGCTTTCGCGGGGGCCAAACGGGGGAGCAGTTCTTC. Translated: CASSFRGGQTGEQFF.

The chain joins TRBV20-1 to TRBJ1-4, with a possible D match to TRBD1 (6 bases). Germline CDR1 DFQATT, CDR2 SNEGSKA (reference sequence). CDR3 length: 16 residues. Trimming stripped 6 bases from V and 10 bases from J, with 27 bases between. The CDR3 region is CSALSTRTDEGGKLFF. CDR3 coding DNA: TGCAGTGCCCTCAGCACAAGGACGGACGAGGGGGGAAAACTGTTTTTT.